Following are 20 T cell receptor beta chains from one sample sequenced in a study of OX40 agonist ivuxolimab in advanced cancers. Profiling relied on immunoSEQ multiplex PCR, and the TCRdb table lists in-frame clones only, not all of them. The sample shows about 48,000 clones, roughly 90% of them seen only once. This material consisted of CD4+ or CD8+ T cells sorted from blood, taken in a trial of the OX40 agonist ivuxolimab. The source is an adult with an advanced solid tumor such as melanoma, head and neck, liver or kidney cancer.

This clone came up once. V is TRBV27 and J is TRBJ2-1; 9 nucleotides align to TRBD1. Trimming removed 3 bases from V and 5 bases from J; junction bases left unmatched: 8. CDR1 is MNHEY, CDR2 SMNVEV, per germline (reference sequence). This CDR3 has 16 residues. DNA of the CDR3: TGTGCCAGCAGTTTCTCCGGGACAGGGTTTAACAATGAGCAGTTCTTC. Translated, it gives CASSFSGTGFNNEQFF.

Only one count was recorded for this clone. V gene TRBV7-8 combines with J gene TRBJ2-7, with D tentatively TRBD1 (5 bases). Trimming left V 1 base short and J 2 bases short, with 15 bases between. CDR1 SGHVS and CDR2 FQNEAQ come from the germline V gene. The CDR3 has 16 amino acids. The CDR3 DNA reads TGTGCCAGCAGCTTAGATTCTTCAGGGTACCCCTACGAGCAGTACGTC. This encodes CASSLDSSGYPYEQYV.

The gene calls are TRBV6-4 and TRBJ1-5; 8 nucleotides align to TRBD1. V shed 0 bases, J shed 3 bases, and the junction held 1 base outside the gene matches. The CDR3 is 15 amino acids. CDR1 is MRHNA and CDR2 is SNTAGT in the germline V gene. DNA of the CDR3: TGTGCCAGCAGTGACTCGACAGGGGCCAATCAGCCCCAGCATTTT. This translates into CASSDSTGANQPQHF.

The chain links TRBV2 to TRBJ1-1; no clear D gene. Germline CDR1 reads SNHLY; CDR2 reads FYNNEI. The CDR3 has 11 residues. Trimming removed 11 bases at V and 0 bases at J, with 7 bases between. The chain's CDR3 is CARRLNTEAFF. The CDR3 nucleotides are TGTGCCCGACGGTTGAACACTGAAGCTTTCTTT.

The chain has TRBV27 and TRBJ1-2, with 7 bases identical to TRBD1. Germline V gives CDR1 MNHEY, CDR2 SMNVEV (reference sequence). The length of the CDR3 is 12 residues. Trimming took 10 bases from V and 8 from J; bases not matched to a gene: 10. In DNA, the CDR3 is TGTGCCACCCGTGAGGGGGCTAAGGGCTACACCTTC. Its translation is CATREGAKGYTF.

J is TRBJ2-7 and V is TRBV4-2; D is unclear. Germline V gene data show CDR1 as LGHNA and CDR2 as YNFKEQ. CDR3 size: 14 residues. Trimming cost V 0 bases and J 3 bases, with 9 bases left between them. CDR3 sequence (DNA): TGTGCCAGCAGCCAAGACCCAGGAAGCTACGAGCAGTACTTC. Its protein is CASSQDPGSYEQYF.

Only one count was recorded for this clone. Other DNA sequences within the sample encode an identical CDR3. V and J are TRBV7-3 and TRBJ2-1; 8 nucleotides line up with TRBD2. This CDR3 has 15 amino acids. J was trimmed by 4 bases and V by 0 bases; bases with no gene match: 2. Germline CDR1 is SGHTA and CDR2 is FQGTGA. This CDR3 is CASSLTPSGYNEQFF. The CDR3 DNA is TGTGCCAGCAGCTTAACTCCTAGCGGGTACAATGAGCAGTTCTTC.

The chain has TRBV11-1 and TRBJ2-7; 9 nucleotides line up with TRBD1. Germline V gene sequence: CDR1 SGHAT, CDR2 FQDESV (reference sequence). Trimming removed 6 bases from V and 3 bases from J; junction bases left unmatched: 9. The CDR3 spans 15 residues. CDR3 sequence: CASSPLEGQGYEQYF. The CDR3 DNA reads as TGTGCCAGCAGTCCCCTGGAGGGACAGGGCTACGAGCAGTACTTC.

The rearrangement joins TRBV29-1 to TRBJ1-2, with 8 bases matching TRBD1. This CDR3 contains 12 residues. V trimming: 7 bases; J trimming: 8 bases; junction bases outside the gene matches: 9. CDR1 is SQVTM and CDR2 is ANQGSEA in the germline V gene. DNA of the CDR3: TGCAGCGCATGGACAGGGACGCGGGGCTACACCTTC. Encoded protein: CSAWTGTRGYTF. Full variable domain (rest looked up from reference TRBV29-1 and TRBJ1-2): SAVISQKPSRDICQRGTSLTIQCQVDSQVTMMFWYRQQPGQSLTLIATANQGSEATYESGFVIDKFPISRPNLTFSTLTVSNMSPEDSSIYLCSAWTGTRGYTFGSGTRLTVV.

V and J are TRBV27 and TRBJ2-7; 9 positions agree with TRBD2. Germline CDR1 and CDR2: MNHEY and SMNVEV (reference sequence). V shed 8 bases and J 0 bases; nucleotides not matched to a gene: 11. This CDR3 is built from 16 residues. DNA of the CDR3: TGTGCCAGCGCGGGGGGGCCGGGGGTAAGCTCCTACGAGCAGTACGTC. Protein sequence: CASAGGPGVSSYEQYV.

V usage is TRBV29-1 and J usage is TRBJ2-7; D not resolved. Germline V gene lookup returns CDR1 SQVTM and CDR2 ANQGSEA. This CDR3 comprises 14 residues. V gave up 3 bases and J gave up 4 bases, with 16 bases separating them. This CDR3 reads CSVESGKVGYEQYF. The CDR3 DNA follows: TGCAGCGTTGAGTCTGGAAAGGTGGGTTACGAGCAGTACTTC.

The gene calls are TRBV1 and TRBJ1-2. TRBV1 is a pseudogene. This CDR3 is 15 amino acids long. This CDR3 reads CTSSHRSGTNYGYTF. The CDR3 DNA is TGCACCAGCAGCCACCGCAGCGGGACTAACTATGGCTACACCTTC.

The rearrangement joins TRBV28 to TRBJ2-4, with D possibly being TRBD2 (6 bases). Between the trimmed V and J ends, which lost 5 bases and 9 bases, there was a span of 20 bases. The germline V gene encodes CDR1 MDHEN and CDR2 SYDVKM. The CDR3 is 15 residues long. In DNA, the CDR3 is TGTGCCAGCAGTAGACCCGGGGAGGCCATGGGCATTCAGTACTTC. It specifies CASSRPGEAMGIQYF.

The chain has TRBV28 and TRBJ2-2; TRBD2 matches 10 bases. Unmatched junction bases numbered 9, after V lost 3 bases and J lost 5 bases. Germline CDR1 MDHEN, CDR2 SYDVKM. The CDR3 has 17 residues. The CDR3 here is CASSFPLAGVGTGELFF. The CDR3 DNA sequence: TGTGCCAGCAGTTTCCCCCTAGCGGGAGTCGGAACCGGGGAGCTGTTTTTT.

The chain's CDR3 is CASSINPDRDSANEKLFF. The CDR3, as DNA: TGTGCCAGTAGTATCAACCCGGACAGGGATTCGGCTAATGAAAAACTGTTTTTT. The chain carries TRBV19 and TRBJ1-4, with TRBD1 matching over 8 bases. The CDR3 loop spans 18 amino acids. V dropped 3 bases and J dropped 3; count of bases not matched to a gene: 12. Germline values: CDR1 LNHDA, CDR2 SQIVND (reference sequence).

The chain has TRBV5-6 and TRBJ1-1; maybe TRBD1 (5 bases). V was pared by 2 bases and J by 5 bases, with 10 bases between. This CDR3 has 13 residues. Germline V gives CDR1 SGHDT, CDR2 YYEEEE. DNA for the CDR3: TGTGCCAGCAGCTTCGCAGGGCCAACTGAAGCTTTCTTT. Amino acid sequence: CASSFAGPTEAFF.

The chain links TRBV4-3 to TRBJ2-1, with 10 bases fitting TRBD2. This CDR3 is built from 15 residues. Germline lookup yields CDR1 LGHNA and CDR2 YSLEER. V was clipped by 4 bases and J by 2 bases; unmatched bases: 2. CDR3 coding DNA: TGCGCCAGCAGCCCGACTAGCGGGCCCTACAATGAGCAGTTCTTC. As protein: CASSPTSGPYNEQFF.

The J gene is TRBJ2-2, the V gene TRBV5-1; the D gene is possibly TRBD2 (6 bases). Trimming took off 6 bases at V and 1 base at J, with 19 bases between the two ends. The CDR3 has 17 residues. Germline lookup yields CDR1 SGHRS and CDR2 YFSETQ. CDR3 amino acids: CASNLAGSGVNTGELFF. Written as DNA, the CDR3 is TGCGCCAGCAACCTCGCGGGGAGCGGAGTGAACACCGGGGAGCTGTTTTTT.

CDR3 bases: TGTGCCAGCAGTGAAGTATATGGGGTCTCTAGCTCCTACGAGCAGTACTTC. Protein product: CASSEVYGVSSSYEQYF. The rearrangement uses TRBV2 and TRBJ2-7; no reliable D call. Germline CDR1 and CDR2: SNHLY and FYNNEI. The CDR3 contains 17 residues. V lost 1 base and J 0 bases, leaving 16 bases between the germline ends.

This sequence joins TRBV11-3 and TRBJ2-7; D possibly matches TRBD1 or TRBD2 (5 bases each). The germline V gene encodes CDR1 SGHNT and CDR2 YENEEA. Trimming stripped 5 bases from V and 2 bases from J, with 16 bases between. This CDR3 has 15 amino acids. CDR3 amino acids: CASSQNRGDTYEQYF. CDR3 nucleotides: TGTGCCAGCAGCCAAAACCGGGGCGATACCTACGAGCAGTACTTC.